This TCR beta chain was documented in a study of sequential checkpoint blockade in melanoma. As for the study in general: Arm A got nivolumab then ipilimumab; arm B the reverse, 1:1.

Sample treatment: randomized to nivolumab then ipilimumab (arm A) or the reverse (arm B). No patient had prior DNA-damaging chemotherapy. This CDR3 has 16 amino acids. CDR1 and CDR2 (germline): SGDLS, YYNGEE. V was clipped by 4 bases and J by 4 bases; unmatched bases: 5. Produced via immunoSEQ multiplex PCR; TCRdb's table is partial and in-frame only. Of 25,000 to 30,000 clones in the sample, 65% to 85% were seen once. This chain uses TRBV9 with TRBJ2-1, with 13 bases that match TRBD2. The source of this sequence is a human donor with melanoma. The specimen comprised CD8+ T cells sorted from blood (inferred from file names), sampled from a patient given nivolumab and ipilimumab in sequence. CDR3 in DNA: TGTGCCAGCAGCCCCCGGACTAGCGGGAGTTACAATGAGCAGTTCTTC. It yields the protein CASSPRTSGSYNEQFF.